This passage covers 7 T cell receptor beta chains from one sample sequenced in a study of glioma-infiltrating T cells after dendritic cell vaccination. Profiling relied on immunoSEQ multiplex PCR, and the TCRdb table lists in-frame clones only, not all of them. The data contain 80,000 to 100,000 clones, about 79% of them singletons. Source: blood, taken before dendritic cell vaccination. These TCRs come from a human donor with glioblastoma.

This chain links TRBV5-1 with TRBJ1-2, with a possible D match to TRBD1 (5 bases). Germline assignment: CDR1 SGHRS and CDR2 YFSETQ. The V end was cut by 0 bases, the J end by 5 bases, with 8 bases between. This CDR3 contains 13 residues. CDR3 amino acids: CASSLAGIYGYTF. As DNA, the CDR3 is TGCGCCAGCAGCTTGGCAGGGATTTATGGCTACACCTTC.

This sequence joins TRBV27 and TRBJ1-1; D remains unclear. This CDR3 region has 16 residues. The germline CDR1 and CDR2 sequences are MNHEY and SMNVEV (reference sequence). Trimming took 3 bases from V and 4 from J, leaving 18 bases between them. The CDR3 reads CASSFLFRGMATEAFF. The CDR3 region has the DNA TGTGCCAGCAGTTTTCTTTTCAGAGGGATGGCCACTGAAGCTTTCTTT.

This clone has a handful of counts. The chain joins TRBV29-1 to TRBJ2-7, with TRBD2 matching over 7 bases. V shed 6 bases and J 9 bases; nucleotides not matched to a gene: 8. This CDR3 is 11 amino acids long. The V gene's germline CDR1 is SQVTM and CDR2 ANQGSEA. The CDR3 is CSVGEGLGQYF. Here the CDR3 DNA reads TGCAGCGTAGGGGAGGGGTTGGGGCAGTACTTC.

This chain uses TRBV11-2 with TRBJ2-7; D unclear. The CDR3 extends over 15 amino acids. The germline V gene has CDR1 SGHAT and CDR2 FQNNGV. The V end lost 1 base, the J end lost 0 bases, and 10 bases lay between the germline ends. CDR3 protein: CASSLGASSSYEQYF. The DNA for the CDR3 is TGTGCCAGCAGCTTAGGAGCGTCCAGCTCCTACGAGCAGTACTTC. The whole variable domain, filled in from reference TRBV11-2 and TRBJ2-7, reads EAGVAQSPRYKIIEKRQSVAFWCNPISGHATLYWYQQILGQGPKLLIQFQNNGVVDDSQLPKDRFSAERLKGVDSTLKIQPAKLEDSAVYLCASSLGASSSYEQYFGPGTRLTVT.

This rearrangement joins TRBV30 to TRBJ1-1, with TRBD1 as a possible D gene (5 bases). The ends were cut back, 2 bases at V and 0 bases at J, with 7 bases in the middle. CDR3 length equals 13 residues. Germline V gives CDR1 GTSNPN, CDR2 SVGIG (reference sequence). The CDR3 here is CAWSQGMNTEAFF. CDR3 sequence (DNA): TGTGCCTGGAGTCAGGGCATGAACACTGAAGCTTTCTTT.

The gene calls are TRBV7-8 and TRBJ2-6; D is unresolved. The germline V gene encodes CDR1 SGHVS and CDR2 FQNEAQ. Between the trimmed V and J ends, which lost 1 base and 0 bases, there was a span of 13 bases. This CDR3 spans 18 amino acids. The CDR3 coding sequence is TGTGCCAGCAGCTTAGGACTGATCCTCTTCTCTGGGGCCAACGTCCTGACTTTC. This codes for CASSLGLILFSGANVLTF.

This chain links TRBV6-6 with TRBJ1-1; possibly TRBD1 for D (5 bases). CDR3 length: 15 amino acids. Germline V gene sequence: CDR1 MNHNY, CDR2 SVGAGI (reference sequence). The V end lost 2 bases, the J end lost 1 base, and 11 bases lay between the germline ends. The CDR3 bases are TGTGCCAGCAGTTACCCTACAACAGGGAACACTGAAGCTTTCTTT. It encodes CASSYPTTGNTEAFF.